The TCR beta chain under discussion was sequenced for a study of beta chain features in type 1 diabetes. Regarding the study as a whole: Shortening of TCRB CDR3s, moderate but significant, appeared in all four CD4+ subsets of Type 1 diabetes patients. VDJ junctions in type 1 diabetes patients carried more deletions and fewer insertions.

Germline loops: CDR1 SGHTA, CDR2 FQGNSA. This CDR3 region has 17 residues. V was trimmed by 2 bases and J by 2 bases, leaving 18 bases between them. Comments on this clone: The antigen is unknown.

TCRB transcripts that were expressed got sequenced, as all of the isolated RNA had been reverse transcribed. Some clones are missing from TCRdb's copy, which holds only in-frame ones; the method was immunoSEQ multiplex PCR. Here the sample spans around 110,000 clones, 15% to 20% being singletons. Input material: central memory CD4+ T cells from blood. This sequence originates from a man aged 30-40 years with type 1 diabetes. This sequence joins TRBV7-2 and TRBJ1-2, with D possibly being TRBD1 (6 bases). CDR3 nucleotide sequence: TGTGCCAGCAGCTTATTAAGCGCCGGGGGCTTCAACTATGGCTACACCTTC. Encoded protein: CASSLLSAGGFNYGYTF.